A single sample gave rise to the 10 T cell receptor beta chains below, sequenced in a study of T-cell reconstitution after alpha-beta-depleted transplantation in children. Preparing the TCRbeta library involved the use of unique molecular identifiers. TCRdb re-analysed the PCR reads in MiXCR, keeping a single row per CDR3 protein. The data hold 500,000 to 750,000 distinct CDR3 sequences, with roughly 13% observed a single time. Sequencing used PBMCs, mostly from graft donor cells, obtained 360 days after TCRalphabeta/CD19-depleted stem cell transplant. All receptors derive from a male patient younger than 18 who had a stem cell transplant for acute myeloid leukemia, so the T cells may come from the graft donor.

This clonotype was observed many times. The chain couples TRBV7-2 to TRBJ2-7; D ambiguous. CDR1 and CDR2 from the germline V gene are SGHTA and FQGNSA. The CDR3 totals 13 residues. V lost 5 bases and J lost 3, with 11 bases in between. Here the CDR3 DNA reads TGTGCCAGCAGCCCCCGGCACTTCTACGAGCAGTACTTC. Protein product: CASSPRHFYEQYF.

CDR3 sequence (DNA): TGTGCCAGCACCTTAGACAGGGGAAGAACTGAAGCTTTCTTT. It translates to CASTLDRGRTEAFF. The chain employs TRBV6-1 and TRBJ1-1; 8 bases fit TRBD1. This CDR3 contains 14 residues. After removal of 7 bases from V and 5 bases from J, the junction contained 9 bases not matched to a gene. Germline values: CDR1 MNHNS, CDR2 SASEGT.

The CDR3 protein is CASRPGSSYNEQFF. The CDR3 region has the DNA TGTGCCAGCAGGCCCGGAAGCTCCTACAATGAGCAGTTCTTC. The genes are TRBV12-3 or TRBV12-4 and TRBJ2-1; D unresolved. The CDR3 spans 14 residues. V was shortened by 6 bases and J by 0 bases, with 9 bases between the two germline ends.

The rearrangement links TRBV20-1 to TRBJ2-1, with 8 bases that match TRBD2. Germline CDR1 reads DFQATT; CDR2 reads SNEGSKA (reference sequence). The CDR3 consists of 15 residues. V dropped 7 bases and J dropped 1; count of bases not matched to a gene: 9. The CDR3 is CSGSSGRTSYNEQFF. In nucleotides, the CDR3 is TGCAGTGGAAGCAGCGGGAGAACGTCCTACAATGAGCAGTTCTTC.

The rearrangement joins TRBV4-3 to TRBJ2-7; 16 positions agree with TRBD2. The V and J ends lost 5 bases and 2 bases, in that order; junction bases with no gene match: 3. This CDR3 has 16 residues. Per the germline V gene, CDR1 is LGHNA and CDR2 is YSLEER. The CDR3 loop is CASSKGLAGGPYEQYF. The CDR3, as DNA: TGCGCCAGCAGCAAGGGACTAGCGGGAGGGCCCTACGAGCAGTACTTC.

This clonotype was seen a few times. V and J are TRBV7-3 and TRBJ2-1; D is possibly TRBD1 (5 bases). The germline V and J ends were trimmed by 5 bases and 1 base, with 18 bases remaining between them. CDR1 SGHTA and CDR2 FQGTGA come from the germline V gene. The CDR3 runs to 17 residues. CDR3: CASSPTPTDPSYNEQFF. The CDR3 nucleotides are TGTGCCAGCAGCCCCACCCCGACAGACCCTTCCTACAATGAGCAGTTCTTC.

This clonotype was seen more than once but under ten times. This chain links TRBV6-5 with TRBJ2-1, with D tentatively TRBD1 (5 bases). The CDR3 runs 13 residues. V was cut by 6 bases and J by 6 bases, with 12 bases left in between. Per the germline V gene, CDR1 is MNHEY and CDR2 is SVGAGI. The CDR3 coding sequence is TGTGCCAGCAGCCTGACAGTCCGCAATGAGCAGTTCTTC. Translated: CASSLTVRNEQFF.

This clonotype has at least ten counts. V is TRBV7-3 and J is TRBJ2-7; TRBD1 matches at 10 bases. V was clipped by 0 bases and J by 6 bases; unmatched bases: 8. The CDR3 covers 16 residues. The germline V gene encodes CDR1 SGHTA and CDR2 FQGTGA. In DNA, the CDR3 is TGTGCCAGCAGCTTAACGCCGGGGACAGGGGTCTCCGAGCAGTACTTC. Its protein product is CASSLTPGTGVSEQYF.

This chain connects TRBV6-2 or TRBV6-3 to TRBJ1-5; TRBD1 matches 8 bases. V was clipped by 6 bases and J by 9 bases; unmatched bases: 10. The germline V gene has CDR1 MNHEY and CDR2 SVGEGT. CDR3 length: 14 amino acids. The CDR3: CASSSGTGTRPQHF. The CDR3 nucleotides read TGTGCCAGCAGCTCCGGGACAGGCACAAGGCCCCAGCATTTT.

The DNA for the CDR3 is TGTGCCAGCTCCTCCCAAAGGCTAGCGGGAGTGGCTATTGAGCAGTTCTTC. Its translation is CASSSQRLAGVAIEQFF. V is TRBV3-1 and J is TRBJ2-1; 10 nucleotides match TRBD2. The germline CDR1 and CDR2 sequences are LGHDT and YNNKEL (reference sequence). Losses at the gene ends were 8 bases for V and 9 bases for J; bases not matched to a gene: 19. There are 17 residues in the CDR3.